This T cell receptor (beta chain) emerged from a study of CD8 T cells in Susac syndrome. Random hexamers were used to reverse transcribe 0.5 to 1 ug of RNA. Amplification of TCR beta CDR3 was carried out by immunoSEQ multiplex PCR, which covered 54 Vbeta and 13 Jbeta segments. TCRdb re-analysed the immunoSEQ multiplex PCR reads in MiXCR, keeping a single row per CDR3 protein. The sample contains about 190,000 distinct CDR3 sequences, roughly nine tenths of which appear only once. The sample consisted of CD4+ T cells from PBMCs. The TCR was taken from a human donor with Susac syndrome.

This chain's CDR3 is CASSFRIGASTDTQYF. As DNA, the CDR3 is TGTGCCAGCAGCTTTCGGATCGGGGCTAGCACAGATACGCAGTATTTT. The genes are TRBV5-4 and TRBJ2-3; D might be TRBD1 or TRBD2, each matching 5 bases. Trimming took off 2 bases at V and 0 bases at J, with 13 bases between the two ends. The CDR3 length is 16 residues. Germline V gives CDR1 SGHNT, CDR2 YYREEE (reference sequence).